One sample yielded the 21 T cell receptor beta chains listed below, sequenced in a study of T cells in women clearing cervical HPV infection. TCRdb's copy holds only in-frame clones and misses some; the assay was immunoSEQ multiplex PCR. This repertoire comprises 25,000 to 35,000 clones; its ten largest clones make up 3.5% to 5%. Specimen: blood buffy coat. Source of these receptors: a woman aged 18-69 years with a cervical HPV16 infection that either progressed to CIN3+ or cleared (not recorded which).

Note on this clone: The read terminates 3 residues ahead of where the CDR3 ends, so the germline J gene completes it. The J gene is TRBJ2-1, the V gene TRBV14; 8 bases line up with TRBD2. Looked up from germline, CDR1 is SGHDN and CDR2 is FVKESK. The CDR3 runs 13 residues. V lost 5 bases to trimming and J lost 9 bases; unmatched junction nucleotides: 6. The covered CDR3 bases are TGTGCCAGCAGCGATGGACTAGCCGGTGAG. It translates to CASSDGLAGE. The full CDR3 protein reads CASSDGLAGEQFF.

With regard to this clone: Read data end 3 residues before the CDR3 end; the end is taken from the germline J gene. V usage is TRBV5-4 and J usage is TRBJ1-1; 7 positions agree with TRBD1. CDR1 and CDR2 (germline): SGHNT, YYREEE (reference sequence). The CDR3 has 12 residues. The covered CDR3 bases are TGTGCCAGCAGCCCAGGGGACAGAGAA. Its protein is CASSPGDRE. The CDR3, in full, reads CASSPGDREAFF.

Points on this clone: The missing CDR3 end, 3 residues past where the read stops, is filled in from the germline J gene. V usage is TRBV20-1 and J usage is TRBJ2-1; 9 nucleotides agree with TRBD2. There are 15 residues in the CDR3. The trim removed 6 bases at V and 3 bases at J, leaving 9 bases unmatched. Germline assignment: CDR1 DFQATT and CDR2 SNEGSKA (reference sequence). This chain's CDR3 is CSARPLAGFYNEQFF. The CDR3 bases that were read are TGCAGTGCCCGACCACTAGCGGGTTTCTACAATGAG.

As for this clone: The read halts 3 residues ahead of the CDR3 end, with the missing end drawn from the germline J gene. The V and J genes are TRBV19 and TRBJ2-2, with TRBD1 matching over 7 bases. CDR1 and CDR2 (germline): LNHDA, SQIVND (reference sequence). J gave up 4 bases and V 4 bases, and 3 bases lay outside the gene matches. This CDR3 is built from 14 residues. The CDR3 here is CASSRYRGTGELFF. CDR3 bases read: TGTGCCAGTAGTAGATACAGGGGCACCGGGGAG.

Turning to this clone: Read coverage stops 3 residues before the CDR3 terminus; the germline J gene supplies the remainder. The rearrangement uses TRBV20-1 and TRBJ2-6; D might be TRBD1 (5 bases). The CDR3 is 15 amino acids. The V end lost 3 bases, the J end lost 1 base, and 10 bases lay between the germline ends. The germline V gene has CDR1 DFQATT and CDR2 SNEGSKA (reference sequence). The DNA read from the CDR3 is TGCAGTGCTAGTTTTTCAGGGTCTGGGGCCAACGTC. It encodes CSASFSGSGANV. The CDR3 as a whole reads CSASFSGSGANVLTF.

To note about this clone: The sequenced fragment ends 3 residues before the CDR3 boundary, so the rest is inferred from the germline J gene. This chain links TRBV18 with TRBJ2-6, with TRBD1 identical over 10 bases. J gave up 0 bases and V 3 bases, and 5 bases lay outside the gene matches. This CDR3 region has 18 residues. CDR1 and CDR2 from the germline V gene are KGHSH and LQKENI. CDR3 residues: CASSPGQGVTSGANVLTF. CDR3 DNA, as far as it was read: TGTGCCAGCTCACCCGGACAGGGGGTAACCTCTGGGGCCAACGTC.

The part of the CDR3 DNA that was read is TGTGCCAGCAGCTTGGCCGGACTATCGAACACCGGGGAG. This encodes CASSLAGLSNTGE. The whole CDR3 sequence is CASSLAGLSNTGELFF. V and J are TRBV5-4 and TRBJ2-2, with D maybe TRBD2 (6 bases). The CDR3 end lies 3 residues beyond the end of the read and is filled in from the germline J gene. CDR1 SGHNT and CDR2 YYREEE come from the germline V gene (reference sequence). V shed 0 bases and J shed 0 bases, with 9 bases lying between them. There are 16 residues in the CDR3.

With respect to this clone: The CDR3 is cut off 3 residues early in the read; its end comes from the germline J gene. The chain has TRBV7-9 and TRBJ1-1, with 7 bases fitting TRBD1. Germline CDR1 reads SEHNR; CDR2 reads FQNEAQ (reference sequence). The ends lost 1 base at V and 7 bases at J; junction bases unmatched: 0. The CDR3 contains 12 residues. CDR3: CASSLGDSEAFF. The CDR3 DNA, read in part, is TGTGCCAGCAGCTTAGGGGACAGTGAA.

With regard to this clone: Coverage ceases 3 residues before the CDR3 finishes, and the germline J gene fills in the end. The chain is built from TRBV5-1 and TRBJ2-3; D not certain. Germline V CDR1 and CDR2: SGHRS, YFSETQ. The germline V and J ends were trimmed by 4 bases and 4 bases, with 7 bases remaining between them. CDR3 length equals 12 residues. CDR3 residues: CASSPRADTQYF. CDR3 bases read: TGCGCCAGCAGCCCACGGGCAGATACG.

For this clone: Sequencing ends 3 residues short of the CDR3 end; the germline J gene provides the rest. V usage is TRBV6-2 or TRBV6-3 and J usage is TRBJ1-2; D uncertain. The CDR3 runs to 13 residues. Germline CDR1 and CDR2: MNHEY and SVGEGT. CDR3 bases read: TGTGCCAGCAGTCTAACAGAGAATGCCGGC. As protein: CASSLTENAG. The full CDR3 sequence reads CASSLTENAGYTF.

Concerning this clone: The read ends 3 residues before the CDR3 terminus; that terminus is restored from the germline J gene. The V and J genes are TRBV10-2 and TRBJ2-2, with 8 bases fitting TRBD2. Trimming cost V 6 bases and J 4 bases; bases outside gene matches: 13. Looked up from germline, CDR1 is WSHSY and CDR2 is SAAADI. This CDR3 comprises 17 residues. This CDR3 is CASRHAPPAGATGELFF. The DNA read from the CDR3 is TGCGCCAGCAGACACGCCCCTCCAGCGGGGGCCACCGGGGAG.

Points on this clone: The CDR3 is cut off 3 residues early in the read; its end comes from the germline J gene. V gene TRBV7-9 combines with J gene TRBJ2-5; weak D call: TRBD2 (7 bases). V was clipped by 5 bases and J by 5 bases, with 18 bases between them. The germline CDR1 and CDR2 sequences are SEHNR and FQNEAQ (reference sequence). This CDR3 region has 15 residues. This CDR3 reads CASSGGGQGRETQYF. The covered CDR3 bases are TGTGCCAGCAGCGGGGGGGGGCAGGGAAGGGAGACC.

About this clone: The sequence runs out 3 residues before the end of the CDR3; the remainder is reconstructed from the germline J gene. The V call is TRBV11-2, the J call TRBJ2-5, with D unresolved. Looked up from germline, CDR1 is SGHAT and CDR2 is FQNNGV. This CDR3 contains 11 residues. V was shortened by 4 bases and J by 2 bases, with 2 bases between the two germline ends. This CDR3 is CASSSQETQYF. The CDR3 DNA, read in part, is TGTGCCAGCAGCTCGCAAGAGACC.

A note on this clone: The read ends 3 residues shy of where the CDR3 ends; the end is completed using the germline J gene. The rearrangement links TRBV19 to TRBJ2-3, with 9 nucleotides matching TRBD2. The germline V gene has CDR1 LNHDA and CDR2 SQIVND (reference sequence). The ends lost 8 bases at V and 4 bases at J; junction bases unmatched: 7. The CDR3 is 14 residues long. CDR3 sequence: CASHSGSEADTQYF. CDR3 DNA, as far as it was read: TGTGCCAGTCATAGCGGGAGTGAGGCAGATACG. The whole variable domain, filled in from reference TRBV19 and TRBJ2-3, reads DGGITQSPKYLFRKEGQNVTLSCEQNLNHDAMYWYRQDPGQGLRLIYYSQIVNDFQKGDIAEGYSVSREKKESFPLTVTSAQKNPTAFYLCASHSGSEADTQYFGPGTRLTVL.

The CDR3 is CASSPGTGAYEQYF. The DNA read from the CDR3 is TGTGCCAGCAGCCCCGGGACAGGGGCCTACGAG. The J gene is TRBJ2-7, the V gene TRBV11-1; 10 bases agree with TRBD1. Read sequence stops 3 residues before the CDR3 end, and the germline J gene provides the missing end. The germline gives CDR1 SGHAT, CDR2 FQDESV (reference sequence). The CDR3 has 14 residues. Trimming at V came to 5 bases and at J to 2 bases, leaving 3 bases not matched to a gene.

On this clone itself: Coverage ceases 3 residues before the CDR3 finishes, and the germline J gene fills in the end. The chain links TRBV30 to TRBJ2-5; 7 nucleotides line up with TRBD1. The CDR3 is 12 amino acids. The ends lost 8 bases at V and 4 bases at J; junction bases unmatched: 7. Germline CDR1 reads GTSNPN; CDR2 reads SVGIG (reference sequence). CDR3: CAATGLGETQYF. The CDR3 DNA, read in part, is TGTGCCGCGACAGGGTTGGGAGAGACC.

Details on this clone: The sequence runs out 3 residues before the end of the CDR3; the remainder is reconstructed from the germline J gene. The rearrangement links TRBV28 to TRBJ1-2, with 9 positions matching TRBD1. This CDR3 region has 14 residues. Germline CDR1 and CDR2: MDHEN and SYDVKM. V lost 3 bases and J lost 5; bases outside the gene matches: 4. The CDR3 bases that were read are TGTGCCAGCAGTTTTGTACAGGGGGCTTATGGC. This sequence encodes CASSFVQGAYG. The full CDR3 reads CASSFVQGAYGYTF.

Points on this clone: The observed sequence ends 3 residues before the CDR3 terminus, with the missing tail filled in from the germline J gene. The V call is TRBV28, the J call TRBJ1-5; the D is unclear. Germline CDR1 is MDHEN and CDR2 is SYDVKM. The CDR3 has 14 residues. V lost 3 bases and J 2 bases, leaving 8 bases between the germline ends. CDR3 protein: CASSFFGGNQPQHF. CDR3 DNA, as far as it was read: TGTGCCAGCAGTTTTTTCGGGGGCAATCAGCCC. The entire variable domain, with the rest obtained from reference TRBV28 and TRBJ1-5, is as follows: DVKVTQSSRYLVKRTGEKVFLECVQDMDHENMFWYRQDPGLGLRLIYFSYDVKMKEKGDIPEGYSVSREKKERFSLILESASTNQTSMYLCASSFFGGNQPQHFGDGTRLSIL.

On this clone: The CDR3 extends 3 residues past the end of the read, so its final part is completed from the germline J gene. The chain combines TRBV18 with TRBJ1-1; the match to TRBD1 covers 9 bases. V lost 4 bases, J lost 7 bases, and 4 bases stayed unmatched. The length of the CDR3 is 13 residues. CDR1 KGHSH and CDR2 LQKENI come from the germline V gene. CDR3 DNA (partial): TGTGCCAGCTCACGATTGGACAGGGGTGAA. This gives the protein CASSRLDRGE. The whole CDR3 region reads CASSRLDRGEAFF.

CDR3 sequence reads: CASSLAGGPTDTQYF. The DNA read from the CDR3 is TGTGCCAGCAGCTTAGCGGGAGGGCCCACAGATACG. The rearrangement uses TRBV7-3 and TRBJ2-3, with 9 bases matching TRBD2. The CDR3 is cut off 3 residues early in the read; its end comes from the germline J gene. Germline CDR1 reads SGHTA; CDR2 reads FQGTGA. V lost 2 bases, J lost 2 bases, and 2 bases stayed unmatched. The CDR3 runs 15 residues.

About this clone: The read terminates 3 residues before the CDR3 end, so the remaining end is supplied by the germline J gene. The chain has TRBV13 and TRBJ2-7; possible D gene TRBD2, 7 bases. Germline V gene lookup returns CDR1 PRHDT and CDR2 FYEKMQ (reference sequence). The CDR3 sequence is 15 residues long. Trimming took off 5 bases at V and 0 bases at J, with 14 bases between the two ends. The CDR3 DNA, read in part, is TGTGCCAGCAGCAATGGGGGGGACACCTCCTACGAG. Translation gives CASSNGGDTSYE. The whole CDR3 sequence reads CASSNGGDTSYEQYF.